This TCR beta chain was documented in a study of T-cell memory formation after mild COVID-19. TCRdb reanalysed the 5' RACE reads using MiXCR and keeps one entry per CDR3 protein. The sample lists hundreds of thousands of distinct CDR3 sequences, about 18% seen once, with around 7.8% in the top ten. This clonotype has just a few counts. Specimen: PBMCs or a T cell subset sorted from them (not recorded which). The TCR sequence derives from an adult woman who had mild COVID-19 (a few samples of this study predate the infection). Cell type and time point are not known.

The CDR3 region has the DNA TGCGCCAGCAGCTTGGGTAACCAGCACAATGAGCAGTTCTTC. Residues: CASSLGNQHNEQFF. The rearrangement joins TRBV5-1 to TRBJ2-1; D is unclear. CDR3 length equals 14 residues. Germline V gene data show CDR1 as SGHRS and CDR2 as YFSETQ. V gave up 0 bases and J gave up 5 bases, with 9 bases separating them.